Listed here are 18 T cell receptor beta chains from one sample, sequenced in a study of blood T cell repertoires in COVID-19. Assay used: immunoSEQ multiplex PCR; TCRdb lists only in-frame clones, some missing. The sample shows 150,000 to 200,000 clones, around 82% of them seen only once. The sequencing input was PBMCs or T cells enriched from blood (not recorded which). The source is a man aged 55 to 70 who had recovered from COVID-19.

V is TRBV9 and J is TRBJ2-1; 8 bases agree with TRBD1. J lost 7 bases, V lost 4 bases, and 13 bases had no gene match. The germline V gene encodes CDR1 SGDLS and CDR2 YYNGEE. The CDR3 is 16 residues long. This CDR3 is CASSLPKAGGKNEQFF. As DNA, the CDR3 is TGTGCCAGCAGCCTACCCAAGGCAGGGGGCAAGAATGAGCAGTTCTTC.

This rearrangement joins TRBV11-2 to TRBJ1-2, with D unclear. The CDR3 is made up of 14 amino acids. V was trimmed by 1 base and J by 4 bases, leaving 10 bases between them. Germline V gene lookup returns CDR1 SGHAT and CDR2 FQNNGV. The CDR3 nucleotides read TGTGCCAGCAGCTTAGTGAACAGCTTCTATGGCTACACCTTC. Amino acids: CASSLVNSFYGYTF.

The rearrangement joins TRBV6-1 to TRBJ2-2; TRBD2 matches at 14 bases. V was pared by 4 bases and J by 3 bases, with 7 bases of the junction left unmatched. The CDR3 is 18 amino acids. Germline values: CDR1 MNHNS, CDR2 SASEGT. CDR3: CASSAGTSGRWDTGELFF. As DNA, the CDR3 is TGTGCCAGCAGTGCCGGGACTAGCGGGAGATGGGACACCGGGGAGCTGTTTTTT.

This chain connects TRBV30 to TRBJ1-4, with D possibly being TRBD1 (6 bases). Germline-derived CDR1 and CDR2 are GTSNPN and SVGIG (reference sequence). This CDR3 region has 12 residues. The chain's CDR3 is CAQKGQGEKLFF. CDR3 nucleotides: TGTGCTCAGAAAGGGCAGGGGGAAAAACTGTTTTTT.

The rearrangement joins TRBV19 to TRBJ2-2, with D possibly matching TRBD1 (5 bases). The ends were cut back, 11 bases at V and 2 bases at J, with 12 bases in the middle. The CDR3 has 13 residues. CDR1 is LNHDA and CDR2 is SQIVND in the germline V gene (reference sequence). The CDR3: CASGRVNTGELFF. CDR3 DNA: TGTGCCTCCGGCAGGGTCAACACCGGGGAGCTGTTTTTT.

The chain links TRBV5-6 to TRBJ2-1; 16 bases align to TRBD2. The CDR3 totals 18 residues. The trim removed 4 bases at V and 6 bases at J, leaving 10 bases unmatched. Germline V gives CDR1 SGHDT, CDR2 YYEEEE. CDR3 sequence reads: CASSAGLAGGPAGNEQFF. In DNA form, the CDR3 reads TGTGCCAGCAGCGCGGGACTAGCGGGAGGGCCCGCCGGCAATGAGCAGTTCTTC.

CDR3 sequence: CAWSVQGHSNQPQHF. In DNA form, the CDR3 reads TGTGCCTGGAGTGTACAGGGACATAGCAATCAGCCCCAGCATTTT. V is TRBV30 and J is TRBJ1-5; possibly TRBD1 for D (6 bases). With 0 bases removed from V and 0 bases from J, the gap between germline ends came to 9 bases. There are 15 residues in the CDR3. CDR1 and CDR2 from the germline V gene are GTSNPN and SVGIG (reference sequence). Using reference TRBV30 and TRBJ1-5 for the parts outside the CDR3, the full variable domain is SQTIHQWPATLVQPVGSPLSLECTVEGTSNPNLYWYRQAAGRGLQLLFYSVGIGQISSEVPQNLSASRPQDRQFILSSKKLLLSDSGFYLCAWSVQGHSNQPQHFGDGTRLSIL.

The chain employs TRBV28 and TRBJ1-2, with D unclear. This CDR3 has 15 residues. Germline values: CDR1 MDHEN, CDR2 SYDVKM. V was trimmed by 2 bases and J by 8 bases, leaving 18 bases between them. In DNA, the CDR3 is TGTGCCAGCAGTTTACCAGACACCCTCTCGGGAGGCTACACCTTC. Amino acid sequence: CASSLPDTLSGGYTF.

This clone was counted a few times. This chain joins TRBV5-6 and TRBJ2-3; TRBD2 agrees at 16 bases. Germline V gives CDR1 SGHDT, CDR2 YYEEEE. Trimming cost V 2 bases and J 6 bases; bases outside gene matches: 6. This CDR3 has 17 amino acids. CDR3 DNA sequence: TGTGCCAGCAGCTTCCCCGGGACTAGCGGGGGGGCGGATACGCAGTATTTT. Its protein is CASSFPGTSGGADTQYF.

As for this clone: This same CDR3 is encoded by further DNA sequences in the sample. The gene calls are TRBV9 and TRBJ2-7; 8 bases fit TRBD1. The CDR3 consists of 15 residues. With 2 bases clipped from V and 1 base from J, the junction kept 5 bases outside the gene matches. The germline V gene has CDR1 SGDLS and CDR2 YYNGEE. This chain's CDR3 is CASSVGTGDSYEQYF. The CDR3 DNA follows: TGTGCCAGCAGCGTTGGGACAGGCGATTCCTACGAGCAGTACTTC.

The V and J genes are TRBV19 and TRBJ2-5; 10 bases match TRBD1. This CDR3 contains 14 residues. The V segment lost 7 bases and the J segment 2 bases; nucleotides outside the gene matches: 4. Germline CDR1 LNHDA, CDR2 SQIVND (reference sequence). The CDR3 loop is CASKGTGAQETQYF. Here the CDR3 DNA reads TGTGCCAGTAAGGGGACAGGGGCTCAAGAGACCCAGTACTTC.

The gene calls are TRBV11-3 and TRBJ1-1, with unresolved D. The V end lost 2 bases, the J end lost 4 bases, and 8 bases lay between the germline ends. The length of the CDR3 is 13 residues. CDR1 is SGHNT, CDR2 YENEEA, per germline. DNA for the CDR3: TGTGCCAGCAGCTTAAAAGGAGGCACTGAAGCTTTCTTT. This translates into CASSLKGGTEAFF.

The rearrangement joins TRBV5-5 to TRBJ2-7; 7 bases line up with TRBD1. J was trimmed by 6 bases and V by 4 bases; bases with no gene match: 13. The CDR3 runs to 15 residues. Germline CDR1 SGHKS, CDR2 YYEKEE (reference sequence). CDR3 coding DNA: TGTGCCAGCAGCCCGATGAGGGGGCTGGGAAGCGAGCAGTACTTC. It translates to CASSPMRGLGSEQYF.

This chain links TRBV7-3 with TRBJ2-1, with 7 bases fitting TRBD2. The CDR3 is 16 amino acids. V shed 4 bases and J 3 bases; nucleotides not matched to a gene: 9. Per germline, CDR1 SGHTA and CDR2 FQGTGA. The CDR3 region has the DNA TGTGCCAGCAGCTCGGGACTACCCCCGGGCTACAATGAGCAGTTCTTC. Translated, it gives CASSSGLPPGYNEQFF.

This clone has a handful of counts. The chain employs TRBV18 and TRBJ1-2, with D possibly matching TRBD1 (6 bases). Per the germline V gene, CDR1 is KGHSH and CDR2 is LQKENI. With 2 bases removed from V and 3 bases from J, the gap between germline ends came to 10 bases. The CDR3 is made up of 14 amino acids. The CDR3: CASSPGPGDYGYTF. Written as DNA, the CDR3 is TGTGCCAGCTCACCAGGTCCAGGGGACTATGGCTACACCTTC.

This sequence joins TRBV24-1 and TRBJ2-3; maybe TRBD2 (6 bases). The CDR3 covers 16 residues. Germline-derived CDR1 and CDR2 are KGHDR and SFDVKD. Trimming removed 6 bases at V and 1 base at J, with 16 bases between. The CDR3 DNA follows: TGTGCCACCAGTAACCCTTCGGCTAGCGGCACAGATACGCAGTATTTT. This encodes CATSNPSASGTDTQYF.

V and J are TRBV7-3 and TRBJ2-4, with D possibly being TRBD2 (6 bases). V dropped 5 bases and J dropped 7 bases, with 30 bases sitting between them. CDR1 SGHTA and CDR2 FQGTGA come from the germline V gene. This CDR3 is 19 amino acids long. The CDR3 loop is CASSEEFGGSAPGSNIQYF. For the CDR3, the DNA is TGTGCCAGCAGCGAGGAATTTGGGGGGTCCGCTCCGGGGAGCAACATTCAGTACTTC.

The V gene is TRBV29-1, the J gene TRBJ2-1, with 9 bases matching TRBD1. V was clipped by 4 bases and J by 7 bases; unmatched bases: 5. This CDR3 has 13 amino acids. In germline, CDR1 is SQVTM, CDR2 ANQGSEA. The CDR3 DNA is TGCAGCGTTGCCCTGACAGGGGGGAATGAGCAGTTCTTC. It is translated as CSVALTGGNEQFF.